The entry below gives a single T cell receptor (beta chain) sequence along with its context. No antigen is known for it. At one boundary the junction diverges from the germline segment, which might be a read error. This record comes from a study of T-cell reconstitution after alpha-beta-depleted transplantation in children (dated by TCRdb to 2016 to 2018). About the full investigation: T-cell immune reconstitution after TCRalphabeta/CD19-depleted allogeneic hematopoietic cell transplantation in children was quantitatively tracked in the study by means of TCR repertoire profiling.

The library relied on PCR. The instrument was an Illumina HiSeq 2500. To normalize quantification of the TCRbeta repertoire, the TCR libraries were built with molecular barcoding that relied on unique molecular identifiers. TCRdb itself trimmed the public reads at Q25 with fastp, ran MiXCR and retained productive beta chains. Merged by CDR3 protein, the rows form single entries marked with the most common genes and DNA. This sample lists roughly 590,000 distinct CDR3 sequences; around 16% were detected once. 1.1% of the sample is held by the ten biggest clonotypes. From its cysteine to its phenylalanine, the CDR3 spans 23 amino acids. The CDR3 DNA has 69 bases and is translated from base 1. The germline V gene (reference sequence) supplies CDR1 PRHDT and CDR2 FYEKMQ.

The sequences come from PBMCs from the stem cell graft donor, collected from the stem cell graft. This clonotype originated in a human donor who donated a stem cell graft to a child with acute myeloid leukemia. The chain was built from TRBV13 and TRBJ2-1, with 13 junctional bases fitting TRBD2. The DNA reads TGTGCCAGCAGTAAGGCCGTAAGCTCTCGGACTAGCGGGGGACAATCCTCCTGCAATGAGCAGTTCTTC. Translation gives CASSKAVSSRTSGGQSSCNEQFF.